This T cell receptor (beta chain) appears in the sequencing data of a study of blood T cell repertoires in COVID-19. Looking at the study overall: Samples of COVID-19 (acute and convalescent) were obtained from the United States, Italy and Spain. The analysed material was cDNA or gDNA that came from T cells, B-cell-depleted T cells, or PBMCs.

Germline CDR1 SGHTS, CDR2 YDEGEE. Trimming cost V 3 bases and J 5 bases, with 18 bases left between them. The CDR3 extends over 15 amino acids. How the authors handled the data: Quantification of nucleated cells was approximated via reference gene primer amplification. Sequencing was performed with immunoSEQ multiplex PCR; in TCRdb, only in-frame clones are kept and a portion is missing. V, J and clone size are taken as reported in that table, and D and trimming were inferred from the DNA itself. The sample shows about 140,000 clones, approximately 90% of them seen only once. This clone was seen only a few times.

The V call is TRBV5-8, the J call TRBJ2-7, with D tentatively TRBD1 (7 bases). Sequencing was carried out using peripheral blood. The TCR comes from a man aged 55 to 70 with active or convalescent COVID-19. The CDR3 nucleotides read TGTGCCAGCAGCTGGAGGGGACAGCCTCGCGACGAGCAGTACTTC. Protein product: CASSWRGQPRDEQYF.